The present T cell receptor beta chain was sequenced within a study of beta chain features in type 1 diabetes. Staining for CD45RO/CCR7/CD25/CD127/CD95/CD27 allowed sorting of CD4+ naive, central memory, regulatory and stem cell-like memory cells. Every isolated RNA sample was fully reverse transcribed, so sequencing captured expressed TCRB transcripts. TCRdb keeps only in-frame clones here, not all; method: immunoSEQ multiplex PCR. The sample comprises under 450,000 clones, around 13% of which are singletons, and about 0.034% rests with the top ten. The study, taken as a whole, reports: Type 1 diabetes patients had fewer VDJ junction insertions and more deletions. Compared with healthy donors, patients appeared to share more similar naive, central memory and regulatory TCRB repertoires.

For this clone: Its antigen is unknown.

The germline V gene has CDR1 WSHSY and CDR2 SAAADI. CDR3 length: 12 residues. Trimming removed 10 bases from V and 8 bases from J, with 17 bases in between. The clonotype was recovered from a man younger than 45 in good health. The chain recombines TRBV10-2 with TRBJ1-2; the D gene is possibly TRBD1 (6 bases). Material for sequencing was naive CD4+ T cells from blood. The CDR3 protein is CATRGGGYGYTF. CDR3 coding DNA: TGCGCCACCAGGGGAGGGGGATACGGCTACACCTTC.